Below, one TCR beta chain is given with its context. Its cognate antigen has yet to be identified. Base qualities are not recorded, but no much larger clone differs from it by a single base. Using the deep immunoSEQ assay, multiplex PCR amplified TCR CDR3 regions from genomic DNA. Extracted genomic DNA from each cell subset was distributed evenly across all wells of several immunoSEQ 96-well plates, and each plate was treated as a replicate. For sorted subsets, each replicate PCR was loaded with roughly 200 ng genomic DNA, equivalent to 30,000 to 35,000 T cell genomes. Purified libraries were quantified with a Qubit 3.0 fluorometer, sized on a Bioanalyzer 2100, and re-quantified with the KAPA Library Quantification kit. Every immunoSEQ 96-well plate was sequenced on a dedicated single-read 150-cycle Illumina NextSeq 550 flow cell. Concerning the study's data processing: The immunoSEQ output contained only junctional sequences without quality scores, so filtering could not match that applied to full-length reads. Sequences were annotated with PyIR, a Python wrapper for IgBLAST v1.9, using IMGT germline references to assign V/J genes and CDR3. Reads were filtered out if the reads had weak V/J assignments (E-value above 1e-6), no CDR3, stop codons, out-of-frame junctions, or ambiguous translated residues. A V3J clonotype was defined by an identical inferred V gene, J gene, and CDR3 amino acid sequence. The percentage overlap between two repertoires was calculated by dividing the number of shared unique clonotypes by the size of the smaller repertoire. Three approaches were used to assess repertoire richness: RTK rarefaction, the Chao1 estimator, and Recon v2.1 estimates of unobserved clonotypes. Generation probabilities were computed with OLGA for all TCRbeta clonotypes obtained by the gDNA method from a few donors. TCRdb limited this immuneACCESS table to in-frame rearrangements with V and J called. A share of clones is missing; checked studies link under half to unresolved V genes, and the rest is unexplained. The V and J calls and clone size were taken over from that table, and D and trimming were inferred from the DNA. The sample table holds 780,000 or so clones, of which roughly 72% were seen once. Of the sample, about 1.7% falls within the top ten clones.

Donors were healthy HIV-negative adults with no recently reported acute infections or vaccinations. Every donor was a Caucasian adult residing in Nashville, Tennessee, USA. CD4+ T cells were enriched by magnetic negative selection, after which naive cells were positively selected on CD45RA and the negative fraction was taken as the memory subset. After blood collection by leukapheresis, PBMCs were isolated using Ficoll-Histopaque density gradient centrifugation and then cryopreserved in the vapor phase of liquid nitrogen. Purity and quantity of every magnetically sorted T cell population were checked by analytical flow cytometry. From each sorted fraction, genomic DNA was isolated and quantified by UV absorbance on a Nanodrop 2000c. V loses 9 bases, J loses 6 bases, and the germline ends lie 21 bases apart. CDR1 and CDR2 are drawn from the germline V gene (reference sequence): LNHDA, SQIVND. The CDR3, cysteine through phenylalanine, is 15 amino acids long. Only the CDR3 region is kept as DNA, spanning 45 bases read in frame from base 1.

These data are taken from a study of shared clonotypes between healthy human individuals (TCRdb year 2020). Regarding the study in general: A couple of women and three men aged 18 to 49 years were included in the cohort. For each donor, CD4 naive and CD4 memory were each given three plates, CD8 naive was given two plates, and CD8 memory was given one plate. Blood TCR repertoires of five healthy adults were deeply sequenced to estimate repertoire size and the extent of clonotype sharing between individuals. Libraries were prepared and TCR repertoires were sequenced by different laboratories using diverse techniques, in order to increase sequencing depth and limit assay-specific biases. Per donor, leukapheresis produced somewhere between about 0.85 and 10 billion PBMCs.

General study outcomes and caveats: Larger estimated clonotype richness was generally found for naive subsets than for memory subsets. Even with the large sequencing depth, rarefaction of the sorted-subset datasets indicated that sequencing was incomplete. Around 5% of naive CD4, approximately 3.7% of naive CD8, 2.3% of memory CD4, and about 0.4% of memory CD8 clonotypes were shared across a few donors. Sampling was restricted to blood, and TCR repertoires in tissues likely differ from the TCR repertoires found in blood. Pairwise subsampling led to the expectation that sequencing depth would affect the degree of clonotype sharing among donors. Because the study included only a small number of donors, the genetic and exposure-history diversity represented was limited. Compared with non-shared clonotypes, clonotypes shared by all four sorted-subset donors had higher generation probabilities.

Sequencing input: memory CD4+ T cells sorted from blood. The sample's cell subset or site, from its label and the paper: CD45RA-negative fraction. The TCR originated in a woman aged 30 to 39 in good health. This sequence uses TRBV19 and TRBJ1-5; the D gene is perhaps TRBD1, on 5 matching bases. The sequenced DNA is TGTGCCAGCCAGCCCCTGGGCAGGGCGGGTCAGCCCCAGCATTTT. Its amino acids are CASQPLGRAGQPQHF.